This T cell receptor (beta chain) originates from a study of T cells in Graves' hyperthyroidism and ophthalmopathy. Whole-study results and caveats: Among thyroid clonotypes expanded above 0.001, most also appeared in blood.

From RNA transcripts, TCR beta CDR3 regions were amplified. An initial round of RT-PCR targeting the TCR CDR3 relied on the HTBI primer set. MiXCR was run by TCRdb on the multiplex PCR reads, yielding one entry per CDR3 protein. The sample lists roughly 380,000 distinct CDR3 sequences, approximately 15% occurring once. The hyperthyroidism was newly diagnosed and had lasted under 2 months; the patients were aged 18 to 65. Patients showing uncontrolled infection, other autoimmune disease, pregnancy or lactation were ineligible. This clonotype has a count of ten or more. Its antigen is unidentified. Germline assignment: CDR1 MNHEY and CDR2 SVGEGT. Trimming took 6 bases from V and 2 from J, leaving 11 bases between them. The CDR3 has 13 amino acids.

The sequence was collected from a woman aged 55-69 years with Graves' hyperthyroidism. Sequenced input: blood. The chain joins TRBV6-2 or TRBV6-3 to TRBJ2-7; no reliable D call. The CDR3 sequence: CASRQTDAYEQYF. The CDR3 DNA reads TGTGCCAGCAGGCAAACCGACGCCTACGAGCAGTACTTC.